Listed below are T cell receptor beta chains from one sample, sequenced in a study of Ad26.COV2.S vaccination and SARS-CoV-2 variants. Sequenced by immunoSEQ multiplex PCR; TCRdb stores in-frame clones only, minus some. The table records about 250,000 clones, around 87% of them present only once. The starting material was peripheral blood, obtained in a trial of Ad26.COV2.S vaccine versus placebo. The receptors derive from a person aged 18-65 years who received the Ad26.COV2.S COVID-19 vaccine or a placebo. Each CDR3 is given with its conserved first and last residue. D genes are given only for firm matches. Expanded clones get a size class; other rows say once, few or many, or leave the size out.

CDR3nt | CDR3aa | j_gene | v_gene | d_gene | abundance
TGTGCCAGCAGCTTGGATAGCGCAGATACGCAGTATTTT | CASSLDSADTQYF | TRBJ2-3 | TRBV7-3 | - | -
TGTGCCAGCAGCCCCGGACTAGCGGGAGTTGCAGATACGCAGTATTTT | CASSPGLAGVADTQYF | TRBJ2-3 | TRBV7-6 | TRBD2 | -
TGTGCCAGCTCACCACCGTCAGGGACAGATACGCAGTATTTT | CASSPPSGTDTQYF | TRBJ2-3 | TRBV18 | - | -
TGTGCTAGTGGTTTGGCGCGACTAGCGGGACTCTCCTACGAGCAGTACTTC | CASGLARLAGLSYEQYF | TRBJ2-7 | TRBV12-5 | TRBD2 | -
TGTGCCTGGACCCCCGGGACAGGGCGATCTTTCTTT | CAWTPGTGRSFF | TRBJ1-1 | TRBV30 | TRBD1 | -
TGTGCCAGCAGTTGGGCAATTTCCGGGGCCAACGTCCTGACTTTC | CASSWAISGANVLTF | TRBJ2-6 | TRBV27 | - | -
TGCGCCAGCCAAAAGGGACTAGGGTTCTACGAGCAGTACTTC | CASQKGLGFYEQYF | TRBJ2-7 | TRBV4-1 | TRBD2 | -
TGTGCCAGCAGCTTAGCGACAGATACGCAGTATTTT | CASSLATDTQYF | TRBJ2-3 | TRBV11-3 | - | -
TGTGCCAGTAGTATCAGCTCCGGGGCCAACGTCCTGACTTTC | CASSISSGANVLTF | TRBJ2-6 | TRBV19 | - | -
TGCGCCAGCAGCCCGGGACAGGGACCTGGCTACACCTTC | CASSPGQGPGYTF | TRBJ1-2 | TRBV5-1 | TRBD1 | once
TGTGCCAGCAGCGCCCCCTGGGGACTAGCGGGGGAAGAGACCCAGTACTTC | CASSAPWGLAGEETQYF | TRBJ2-5 | TRBV4-2 | TRBD2 | -
TGTGCCAGCAGCCCAGGGACAGTAACTAATGAAAAACTGTTTTTT | CASSPGTVTNEKLFF | TRBJ1-4 | TRBV7-9 | TRBD1 | -
TGTGCCAGCAGCGGCGGCAGAAACTATGGCTACACCTTC | CASSGGRNYGYTF | TRBJ1-2 | TRBV14 | - | -
TGTGCCCAGGGACGGGACTATGGCTACACCTTC | CAQGRDYGYTF | TRBJ1-2 | TRBV30 | - | -
TGCGCCAGCAGGGCCGATAGCACAGATACGCAGTATTTT | CASRADSTDTQYF | TRBJ2-3 | TRBV5-1 | - | -
TGTGCCAGCAGCTCTGACCCAGGTAGCAATCAGCCCCAGCATTTT | CASSSDPGSNQPQHF | TRBJ1-5 | TRBV5-5 | - | -
TGCGCCAGCAGCCAAGATGGCTGGGGACCGGACTATGAGCAGTTCTTC | CASSQDGWGPDYEQFF | TRBJ2-1 | TRBV4-3 | - | -
TGTGCCAGCAGCTCGAGGGTCCTCTCCTACGAGCAGTACTTC | CASSSRVLSYEQYF | TRBJ2-7 | TRBV7-2 | - | -
TGCGCCAGCAGCCAAGATCTCGCTAGCGGGACCTTCAGGAGGACAGATACGCAGTATTTT | CASSQDLASGTFRRTDTQYF | TRBJ2-3 | TRBV4-1 | TRBD2 | -
TGTGCCAGGACTGGACGGGGAGGCAACTATGGCTACACCTTC | CARTGRGGNYGYTF | TRBJ1-2 | TRBV19 | - | -
TGTGCCTGGACCAAGGGACTAGCGGGTAACAATGAGCAGTTCTTC | CAWTKGLAGNNEQFF | TRBJ2-1 | TRBV30 | TRBD2 | -
TGTGCCAGCAGCCACCGGGACAGGGGGCGAACTGAAGCTTTCTTT | CASSHRDRGRTEAFF | TRBJ1-1 | TRBV5-4 | TRBD1 | -
TGTGCCTGGGAGCTAGGAGGCACAGATACGCAGTATTTT | CAWELGGTDTQYF | TRBJ2-3 | TRBV30 | - | -
TGTGCCTGGAGTGTAGGTGCGGGGGATTCACCCCTCCACTTT | CAWSVGAGDSPLHF | TRBJ1-6 | TRBV30 | - | -
TGTGCCAGCAGTACTGGACAGGGGCAGGGTAGAAAACTGTTTTTT | CASSTGQGQGRKLFF | TRBJ1-4 | TRBV2 | TRBD1 | -
TGCAGCGTTGATACAGGGGGGACTGAAGCTTTCTTT | CSVDTGGTEAFF | TRBJ1-1 | TRBV29-1 | TRBD1 | -
TGTGCCAGCAGCTTAAAGGGGAAATTCGACAATTCACCCCTCCACTTT | CASSLKGKFDNSPLHF | TRBJ1-6 | TRBV11-2 | - | -
TGTGCCAGCATCCGGGACTACACAGATACGCAGTATTTT | CASIRDYTDTQYF | TRBJ2-3 | TRBV6-5 | TRBD2 | -